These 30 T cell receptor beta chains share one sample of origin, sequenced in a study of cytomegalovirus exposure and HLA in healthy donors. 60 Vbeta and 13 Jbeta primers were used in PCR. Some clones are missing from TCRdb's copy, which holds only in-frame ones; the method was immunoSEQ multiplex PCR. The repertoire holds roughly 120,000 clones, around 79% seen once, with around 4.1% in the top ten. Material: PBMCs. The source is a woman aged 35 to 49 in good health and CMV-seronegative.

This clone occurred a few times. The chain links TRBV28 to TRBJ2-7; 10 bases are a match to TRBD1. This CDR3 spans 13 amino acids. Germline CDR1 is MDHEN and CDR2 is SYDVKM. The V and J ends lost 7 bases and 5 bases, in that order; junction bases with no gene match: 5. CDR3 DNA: TGTGCCAGCAATTATGGACAGGGGGACGAGCAGTACTTC. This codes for CASNYGQGDEQYF. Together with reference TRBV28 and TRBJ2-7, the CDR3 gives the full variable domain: DVKVTQSSRYLVKRTGEKVFLECVQDMDHENMFWYRQDPGLGLRLIYFSYDVKMKEKGDIPEGYSVSREKKERFSLILESASTNQTSMYLCASNYGQGDEQYFGPGTRLTVT.

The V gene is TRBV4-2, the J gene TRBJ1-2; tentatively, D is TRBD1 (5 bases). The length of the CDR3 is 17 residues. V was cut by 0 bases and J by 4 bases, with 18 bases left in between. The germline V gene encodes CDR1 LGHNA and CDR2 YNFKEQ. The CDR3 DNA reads TGTGCCAGCAGCCAAGATAGGGCCGGTCAGGGCCGCTATGGCTACACCTTC. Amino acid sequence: CASSQDRAGQGRYGYTF.

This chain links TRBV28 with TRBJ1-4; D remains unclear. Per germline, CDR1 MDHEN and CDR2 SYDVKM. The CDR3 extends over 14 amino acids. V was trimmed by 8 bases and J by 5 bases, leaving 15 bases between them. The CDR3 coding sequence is TGTGCCAGCGGCCGGGCACAGCGGAATGAAAAACTGTTTTTT. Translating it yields CASGRAQRNEKLFF.

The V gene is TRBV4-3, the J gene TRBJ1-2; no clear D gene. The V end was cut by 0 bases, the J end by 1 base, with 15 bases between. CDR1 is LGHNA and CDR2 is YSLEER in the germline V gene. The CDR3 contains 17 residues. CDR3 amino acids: CASSQDPYEAVNYGYTF. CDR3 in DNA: TGCGCCAGCAGCCAAGATCCTTACGAGGCAGTTAACTATGGCTACACCTTC.

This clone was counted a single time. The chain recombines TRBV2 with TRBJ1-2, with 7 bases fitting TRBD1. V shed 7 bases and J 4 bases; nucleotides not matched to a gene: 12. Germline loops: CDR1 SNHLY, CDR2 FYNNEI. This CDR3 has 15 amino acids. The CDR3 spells CASTVDRAARYGYTF. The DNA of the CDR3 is TGTGCCAGCACAGTCGACAGGGCCGCCCGCTATGGCTACACCTTC.

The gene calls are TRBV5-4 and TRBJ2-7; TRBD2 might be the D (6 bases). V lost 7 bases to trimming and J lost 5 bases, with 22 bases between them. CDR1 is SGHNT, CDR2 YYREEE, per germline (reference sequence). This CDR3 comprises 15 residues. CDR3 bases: TGTGCCAGCGGCATCGGGGGTAGCTTCGGCCACGAGCAGTACTTC. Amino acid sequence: CASGIGGSFGHEQYF.

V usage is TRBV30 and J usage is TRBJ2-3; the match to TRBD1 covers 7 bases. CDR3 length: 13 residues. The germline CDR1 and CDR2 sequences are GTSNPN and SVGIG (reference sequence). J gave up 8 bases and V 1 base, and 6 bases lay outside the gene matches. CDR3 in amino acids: CAWSATGMGTQYF. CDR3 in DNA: TGTGCCTGGAGTGCGACAGGGATGGGTACGCAGTATTTT. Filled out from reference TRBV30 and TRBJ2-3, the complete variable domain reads SQTIHQWPATLVQPVGSPLSLECTVEGTSNPNLYWYRQAAGRGLQLLFYSVGIGQISSEVPQNLSASRPQDRQFILSSKKLLLSDSGFYLCAWSATGMGTQYFGPGTRLTVL.

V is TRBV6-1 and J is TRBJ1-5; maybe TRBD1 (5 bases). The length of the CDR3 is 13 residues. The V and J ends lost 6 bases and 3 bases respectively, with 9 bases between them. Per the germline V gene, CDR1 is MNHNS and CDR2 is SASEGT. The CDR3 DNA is TGTGCCAGCAGCGGACAACCCAATCAGCCCCAGCATTTT. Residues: CASSGQPNQPQHF.

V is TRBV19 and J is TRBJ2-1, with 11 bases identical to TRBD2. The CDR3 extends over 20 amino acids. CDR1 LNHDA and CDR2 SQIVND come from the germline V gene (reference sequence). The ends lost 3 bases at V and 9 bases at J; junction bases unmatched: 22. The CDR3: CASSIWAGTSGAARVGEQFF. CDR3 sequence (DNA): TGTGCCAGTAGTATTTGGGCCGGGACTAGCGGAGCCGCGCGGGTCGGTGAGCAGTTCTTC.

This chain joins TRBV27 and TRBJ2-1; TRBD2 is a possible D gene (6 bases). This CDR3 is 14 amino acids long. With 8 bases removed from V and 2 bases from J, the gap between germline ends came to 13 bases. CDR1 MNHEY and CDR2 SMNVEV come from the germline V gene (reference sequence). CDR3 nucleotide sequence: TGTGCCAGCCGGGCGGGGTCCCCCTACAATGAGCAGTTCTTC. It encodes CASRAGSPYNEQFF.

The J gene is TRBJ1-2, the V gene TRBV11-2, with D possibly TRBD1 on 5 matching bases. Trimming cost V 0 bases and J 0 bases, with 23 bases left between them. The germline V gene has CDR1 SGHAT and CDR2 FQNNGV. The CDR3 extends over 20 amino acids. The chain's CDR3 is CASSLDSRLKGIRANYGYTF. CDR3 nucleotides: TGTGCCAGCAGCTTAGACAGCCGTCTGAAGGGGATAAGGGCTAACTATGGCTACACCTTC.

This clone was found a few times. CDR3 nucleotide sequence: TGTGCCAGCTCACTGCTACGGCTTGGACAAGGGAACACTGAAGCTTTCTTT. Protein product: CASSLLRLGQGNTEAFF. The V gene is TRBV18, the J gene TRBJ1-1; weak D call: TRBD1 (5 bases). The CDR3 is made up of 17 amino acids. Deletions cut 4 bases from V and 1 base from J, with 19 bases between. Germline CDR1 KGHSH, CDR2 LQKENI.

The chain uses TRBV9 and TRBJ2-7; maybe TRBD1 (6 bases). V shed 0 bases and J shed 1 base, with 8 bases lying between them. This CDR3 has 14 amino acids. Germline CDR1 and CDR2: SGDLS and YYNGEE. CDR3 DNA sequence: TGTGCCAGCAGCGTAGATCAGGGGTCCTACGAGCAGTACTTC. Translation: CASSVDQGSYEQYF.

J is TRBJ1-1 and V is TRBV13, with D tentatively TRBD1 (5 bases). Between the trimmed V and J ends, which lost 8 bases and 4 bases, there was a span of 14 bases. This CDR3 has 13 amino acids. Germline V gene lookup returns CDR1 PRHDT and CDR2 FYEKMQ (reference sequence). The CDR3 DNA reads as TGTGCCAGCTGCCTGGGGGGAGGCACTGAAGCTTTCTTT. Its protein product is CASCLGGGTEAFF.

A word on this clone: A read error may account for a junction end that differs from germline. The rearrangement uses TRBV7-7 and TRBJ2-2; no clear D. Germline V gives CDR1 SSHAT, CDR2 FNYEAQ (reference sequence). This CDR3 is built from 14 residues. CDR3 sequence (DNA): TGTGCTAGCAGCTTAGCTATGAACACCGGGGAGCTGTTTTTT. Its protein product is CASSLAMNTGELFF.

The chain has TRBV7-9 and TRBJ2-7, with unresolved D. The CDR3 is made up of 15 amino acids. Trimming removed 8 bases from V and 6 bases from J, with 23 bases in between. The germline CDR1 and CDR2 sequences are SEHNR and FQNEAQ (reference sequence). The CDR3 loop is CASEVVRSVGPEQYF. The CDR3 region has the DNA TGTGCCAGCGAAGTCGTACGGAGTGTCGGCCCCGAGCAGTACTTC.

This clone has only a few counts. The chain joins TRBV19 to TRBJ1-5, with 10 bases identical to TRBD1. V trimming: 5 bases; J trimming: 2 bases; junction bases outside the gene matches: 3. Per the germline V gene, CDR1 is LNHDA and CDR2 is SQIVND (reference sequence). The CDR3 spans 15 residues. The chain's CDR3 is CASSPGTGGNQPQHF. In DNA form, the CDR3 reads TGTGCCAGTAGTCCTGGGACAGGGGGCAATCAGCCCCAGCATTTT.

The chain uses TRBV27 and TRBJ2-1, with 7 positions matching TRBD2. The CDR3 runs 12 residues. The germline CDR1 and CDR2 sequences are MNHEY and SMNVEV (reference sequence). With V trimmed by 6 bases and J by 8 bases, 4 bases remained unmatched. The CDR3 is CASRSSGHEQFF. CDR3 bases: TGTGCCAGCAGATCTAGCGGCCATGAGCAGTTCTTC.

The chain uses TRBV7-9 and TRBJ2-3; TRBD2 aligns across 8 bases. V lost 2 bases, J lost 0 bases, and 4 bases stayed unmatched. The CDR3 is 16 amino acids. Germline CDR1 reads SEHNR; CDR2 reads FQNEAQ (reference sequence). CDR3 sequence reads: CASSLRAGESTDTQYF. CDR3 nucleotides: TGTGCCAGCAGCTTAAGAGCGGGGGAAAGCACAGATACGCAGTATTTT.

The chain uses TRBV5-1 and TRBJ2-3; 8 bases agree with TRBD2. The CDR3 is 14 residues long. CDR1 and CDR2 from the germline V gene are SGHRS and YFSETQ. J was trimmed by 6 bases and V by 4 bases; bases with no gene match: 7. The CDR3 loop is CASSRGGELDTQYF. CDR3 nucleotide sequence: TGCGCCAGCAGCCGGGGGGGGGAGTTGGATACGCAGTATTTT.

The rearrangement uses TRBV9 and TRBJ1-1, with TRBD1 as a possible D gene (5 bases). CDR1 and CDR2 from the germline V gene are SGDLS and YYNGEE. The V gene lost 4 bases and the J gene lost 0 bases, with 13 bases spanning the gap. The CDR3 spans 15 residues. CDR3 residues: CASSPGRVMNTEAFF. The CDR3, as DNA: TGTGCCAGCAGCCCAGGGAGGGTGATGAACACTGAAGCTTTCTTT.

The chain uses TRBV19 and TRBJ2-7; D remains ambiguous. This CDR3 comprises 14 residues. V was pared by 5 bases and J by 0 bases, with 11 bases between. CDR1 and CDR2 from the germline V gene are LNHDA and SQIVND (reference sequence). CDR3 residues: CASSWQANSYEQYF. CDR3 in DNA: TGTGCCAGTAGTTGGCAGGCAAACTCCTACGAGCAGTACTTC.

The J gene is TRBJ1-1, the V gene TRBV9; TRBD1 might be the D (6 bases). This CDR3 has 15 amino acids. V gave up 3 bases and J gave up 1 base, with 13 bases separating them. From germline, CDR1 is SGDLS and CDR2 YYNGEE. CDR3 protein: CASSDTQGKNTEAFF. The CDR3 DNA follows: TGTGCCAGCAGCGATACCCAGGGGAAGAACACTGAAGCTTTCTTT.

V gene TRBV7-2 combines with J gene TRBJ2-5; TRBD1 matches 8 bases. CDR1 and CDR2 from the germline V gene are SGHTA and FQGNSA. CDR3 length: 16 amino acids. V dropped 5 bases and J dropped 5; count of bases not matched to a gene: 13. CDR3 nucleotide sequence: TGTGCCAGCAGCAGCCGGACAGGGAGGAGTGGGGAGACCCAGTACTTC. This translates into CASSSRTGRSGETQYF. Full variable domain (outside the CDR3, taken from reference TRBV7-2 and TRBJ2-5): GAGVSQSPSNKVTEKGKDVELRCDPISGHTALYWYRQSLGQGLEFLIYFQGNSAPDKSGLPSDRFSAERTGGSVSTLTIQRTQQEDSAVYLCASSSRTGRSGETQYFGPGTRLLVL.

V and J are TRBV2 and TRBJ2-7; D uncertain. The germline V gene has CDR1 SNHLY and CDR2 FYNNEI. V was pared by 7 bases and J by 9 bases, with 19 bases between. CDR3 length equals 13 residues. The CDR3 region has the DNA TGTGCCAGCACCCGCCTGCCCTCTATTGGGCAGTACTTC. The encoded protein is CASTRLPSIGQYF.

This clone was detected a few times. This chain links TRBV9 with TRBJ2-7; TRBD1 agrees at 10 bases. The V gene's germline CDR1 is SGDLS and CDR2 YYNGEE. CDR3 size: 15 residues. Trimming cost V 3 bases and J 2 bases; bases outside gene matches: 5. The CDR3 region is CASSEAGTGAYEQYF. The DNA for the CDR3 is TGTGCCAGCAGCGAGGCCGGGACAGGGGCCTACGAGCAGTACTTC.

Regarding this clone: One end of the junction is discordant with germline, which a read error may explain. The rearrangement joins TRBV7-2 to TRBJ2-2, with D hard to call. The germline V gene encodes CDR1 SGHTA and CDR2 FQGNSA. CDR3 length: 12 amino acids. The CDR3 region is CVSRTPAGELFF. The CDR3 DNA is TGTGTCAGCCGTACCCCAGCCGGGGAGCTGTTTTTT.

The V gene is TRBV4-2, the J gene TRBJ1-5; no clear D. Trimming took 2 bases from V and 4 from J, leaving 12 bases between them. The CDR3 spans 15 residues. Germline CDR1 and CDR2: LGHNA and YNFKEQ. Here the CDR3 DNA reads TGTGCCAGCAGCCAATTTTTTGCGGAGAATCAGCCCCAGCATTTT. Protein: CASSQFFAENQPQHF.

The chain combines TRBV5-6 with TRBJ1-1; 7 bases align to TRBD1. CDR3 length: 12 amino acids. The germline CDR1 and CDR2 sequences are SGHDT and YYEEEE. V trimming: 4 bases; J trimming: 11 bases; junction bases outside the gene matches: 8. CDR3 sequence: CASSRYRGIAFF. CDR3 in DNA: TGTGCCAGCAGCCGGTACAGGGGAATTGCTTTCTTT.

The CDR3 DNA follows: TGTGCCAGCTCACCAAACAGCCAAGAGACCCAGTACTTC. It translates to CASSPNSQETQYF. The chain links TRBV18 to TRBJ2-5, with D hard to call. Trimming left V 2 bases short and J 1 base short, with 5 bases between. Germline CDR1 and CDR2: KGHSH and LQKENI. This CDR3 spans 13 amino acids.